The rows below give T cell receptor beta chains drawn from one sample of a study of TIL therapy for anti-PD-1-resistant metastatic lung cancer. Profiled with immunoSEQ multiplex PCR; TCRdb holds only in-frame clones, not every one. The sample holds nearly 60,000 clones, over 70% seen once. This specimen consisted of blood, obtained at baseline. These receptor sequences come from a person between 30 and 80 years old with non-small cell lung cancer. Both conserved end residues are part of each CDR3. A D gene is named only where the DNA matches it firmly. Some rows have no size entry. The others give once, few or many, or a class for an expanded clone.

>TRBV7-8|.|TRBJ1-5|.
CASTEGLGAGQPQHF
TGTGCCAGCACCGAAGGTCTGGGGGCGGGTCAGCCCCAGCATTTT
>TRBV10-2|.|TRBJ2-2|.
CASSLLGTVNTGELFF
TGCGCCAGCAGCCTCTTGGGGACGGTGAACACCGGGGAGCTGTTTTTT
>TRBV6-6|.|TRBJ1-5|.
CASSYIGTRDQPQHF
TGTGCCAGCAGTTACATCGGAACCAGGGACCAGCCCCAGCATTTT
>TRBV11-2|.|TRBJ1-1|.
CASSLNGYTEAFF
TGTGCCAGCAGCTTGAACGGATACACTGAAGCTTTCTTT
>TRBV28|.|TRBJ1-5|.
CASSLAPKPQHF
TGTGCCAGCAGTTTGGCTCCCAAGCCCCAGCATTTT
>TRBV9|.|TRBJ1-5|.
CASSPSPDRGPQHF
TGTGCCAGCAGCCCGAGCCCCGACCGAGGGCCCCAGCATTTT
>TRBV5-4|TRBD2|TRBJ2-1|.
CASSLVVSGRDEQFF
TGTGCCAGCAGCCTCGTTGTTAGCGGGAGGGATGAGCAGTTCTTC
>TRBV27|.|TRBJ2-3|.
CASSLQDPSSTDTQYF
TGTGCCAGCTCCCTACAGGACCCCAGTAGCACAGATACGCAGTATTTT
>TRBV16|.|TRBJ1-2|.
CASSQSRFRHEYGYTF
TGTGCCAGCAGCCAATCTCGTTTCCGACACGAGTATGGCTACACCTTC
>TRBV18|.|TRBJ1-5|.
CASSPGEGNQPQHF
TGTGCCAGCTCACCCGGGGAGGGAAATCAGCCCCAGCATTTT
>TRBV4-2|TRBD1|TRBJ1-6|.
CASSQRTGGNNSPLHF
TGTGCCAGCAGCCAAAGAACAGGGGGGAATAATTCACCCCTCCACTTT
>TRBV18|TRBD1|TRBJ2-5|.
CASSLGQVQETQYF
TGTGCCAGCTCACTCGGACAGGTCCAAGAGACCCAGTACTTC
>TRBV28|.|TRBJ1-1|.
CAIQGGGRAEAFF
TGTGCCATCCAAGGCGGGGGGAGGGCTGAAGCTTTCTTT
>TRBV4-3|TRBD2|TRBJ2-7|.
CASSHLLAMAGYEQYF
TGCGCCAGCAGCCATTTACTAGCGATGGCTGGCTACGAGCAGTACTTC
>TRBV5-4|.|TRBJ2-5|.
CASSLEVQVGMETQYF
TGTGCCAGCAGCTTGGAGGTTCAGGTGGGAATGGAGACCCAGTACTTC
>TRBV15|.|TRBJ2-2|.
CATSRVEGVVGELFF
TGTGCCACCAGCAGAGTAGAGGGGGTGGTCGGGGAGCTGTTTTTT
>TRBV5-4|TRBD1|TRBJ2-5|.
CASSLARSRDSQETQYF
TGTGCCAGCAGCTTGGCCCGGTCCCGGGACAGCCAAGAGACCCAGTACTTC
>TRBV7-8|.|TRBJ2-6|.
CASSLGDTSGANVLTF
TGTGCCAGCAGCTTAGGGGACACCTCTGGGGCCAACGTCCTGACTTTC
>TRBV19|TRBD1|TRBJ1-6|.
CASKDRDRGANSPLHF
TGTGCCAGTAAAGACCGGGACAGGGGTGCAAATTCACCCCTCCACTTT
>TRBV14|.|TRBJ2-5|.
CASSQHGSRAGQETQYF
TGTGCCAGCAGCCAGCACGGATCCCGGGCCGGCCAAGAGACCCAGTACTTC
>TRBV19|.|TRBJ2-2|.
CASSTGVTGELFF
TGTGCCAGTAGTACGGGGGTCACCGGGGAGCTGTTTTTT
>TRBV7-6|TRBD1|TRBJ1-1|once
CASSLRGQAMNTEAFF
TGTGCCAGCAGCTTACGGGGACAGGCCATGAACACTGAAGCTTTCTTT
>TRBV11-3|.|TRBJ2-7|.
CASSLDPSHYEQYF
TGTGCCAGCAGCTTAGACCCTAGCCACTACGAGCAGTACTTC
>TRBV4-1|.|TRBJ1-5|.
CASSPARGNQPQHF
TGCGCCAGCAGCCCGGCGAGGGGCAATCAGCCCCAGCATTTT
>TRBV29-1|.|TRBJ2-7|once
CSVDLDYEQYF
TGCAGCGTTGATCTAGACTACGAGCAGTACTTC
>TRBV2|TRBD1|TRBJ2-4|.
CASWGTGKNIQYF
TGTGCCAGCTGGGGGACAGGGAAAAACATTCAGTACTTC
>TRBV6-5|.|TRBJ1-2|few
CASHPGGQAYGYTF
TGTGCCAGCCACCCCGGGGGGCAGGCCTATGGCTACACCTTC
>TRBV19|TRBD1|TRBJ2-1|.
CASSIVEGAGEQFF
TGTGCCAGTAGTATAGTTGAGGGGGCGGGTGAGCAGTTCTTC
>TRBV11-3|.|TRBJ2-3|.
CASSQTRNTDTQYF
TGTGCCAGCAGCCAAACCCGGAACACAGATACGCAGTATTTT
>TRBV7-2|TRBD2|TRBJ2-1|.
CASSLLAGIDEQFF
TGTGCCAGCAGCTTACTAGCGGGGATTGATGAGCAGTTCTTC
>TRBV19|.|TRBJ2-5|.
CASSRIAAQETQYF
TGTGCCAGTAGTAGGATAGCGGCACAAGAGACCCAGTACTTC
>TRBV5-6|TRBD2|TRBJ2-1|.
CASSLAPTSYEQFF
TGTGCCAGCAGCTTGGCCCCGACTAGCTACGAGCAGTTCTTC
>TRBV19|.|TRBJ1-3|.
CATTPAAAYGNTIYF
TGTGCCACCACCCCTGCCGCGGCTTACGGAAACACCATATATTTT
>TRBV5-1|TRBD1|TRBJ2-1|few
CASSSTGTENYNEQFF
TGCGCCAGCAGCTCGACCGGGACAGAGAACTACAATGAGCAGTTCTTC
>TRBV20-1|.|TRBJ2-3|few
CSVGADTQYF
TGCAGTGTAGGGGCAGATACGCAGTATTTT
>TRBV15|.|TRBJ1-4|.
CATRRRSANEKLFF
TGTGCCACCAGGAGACGTAGTGCTAATGAAAAACTGTTTTTT
>TRBV7-2|.|TRBJ1-3|.
CASSLMTRASGNTIYF
TGTGCCAGCAGCTTAATGACCAGGGCGTCTGGAAACACCATATATTTT
>TRBV28|.|TRBJ2-1|.
CASSLDPGTHKSNEQFF
TGTGCCAGCAGTTTGGACCCCGGGACTCACAAGAGCAATGAGCAGTTCTTC
>TRBV7-9|.|TRBJ1-2|.
CASSPAGRTNGYTF
TGTGCCAGCAGTCCCGCAGGAAGGACGAATGGCTACACCTTC
>TRBV7-2|.|TRBJ2-7|.
CASSPPSSYEQYF
TGTGCCAGCAGCCCTCCAAGCTCCTACGAGCAGTACTTC
>TRBV7-2|.|TRBJ1-5|.
CASSLENSRNQPQHF
TGTGCCAGCAGCTTAGAGAATAGTCGGAATCAGCCCCAGCATTTT
>TRBV7-9|.|TRBJ2-3|.
CASSLGIEDTQYF
TGTGCCAGCAGCTTAGGGATCGAAGATACGCAGTATTTT
>TRBV5-4|TRBD1|TRBJ1-1|.
CASSLEVDRRNTEAFF
TGTGCCAGCAGCTTGGAAGTGGACAGGAGGAACACTGAAGCTTTCTTT
>TRBV4-2|TRBD2|TRBJ2-2|once
CASSQDWKRGSANTGELFF
TGTGCCAGCAGCCAAGATTGGAAGCGGGGCTCTGCGAACACCGGGGAGCTGTTTTTT
>TRBV21-1|.|TRBJ1-4|.
CASSKESMNEKLFF
TGTGCCAGCAGCAAAGAGAGTATGAATGAAAAACTGTTTTTT
>TRBV5-1|.|TRBJ2-6|.
CASSLAPSASGANVLTF
TGCGCCAGCAGCTTGGCCCCGTCAGCCTCTGGGGCCAACGTCCTGACTTTC
>TRBV4-3|TRBD1|TRBJ1-6|few
CASSYVEGAAGSPLHF
TGCGCCAGCAGCTATGTTGAGGGGGCTGCGGGTTCACCCCTCCACTTT
>TRBV7-9|.|TRBJ2-3|.
CASSLSTDTQYF
TGTGCCAGCAGTCTTTCTACAGATACGCAGTATTTT
>TRBV18|.|TRBJ1-2|.
CASSPSDNYGYTF
TGTGCCAGCTCACCATCAGATAACTATGGCTACACCTTC